This T cell receptor (beta chain) stems from a study of control samples from healthy donors and cancer patients. In its sample, this clone was seen once. This table comes from immunoSEQ multiplex PCR, and its TCRdb copy is limited to in-frame clones, with some not included. The sample consists of about 170,000 clones, 85% to 90% of them appearing once. With 2 bases removed from V and 4 bases from J, the gap between germline ends came to 11 bases. CDR3 length: 14 amino acids. CDR1 MGHDK and CDR2 SYGVNS come from the germline V gene. The clonotype comes from a woman in her 30s in good health. This sequence joins TRBV25-1 and TRBJ1-1; D possibly corresponds to TRBD1 (5 bases). The sequenced sample was blood. The CDR3 nucleotides are TGTGCCAGCAGTGAAGGGGGTAGGGGCACTGAAGCTTTCTTT. Amino acids: CASSEGGRGTEAFF.